This TCR beta chain derives from a study of cytomegalovirus exposure and HLA in healthy donors. From the roughly 120-subject validation cohort, which was separate from the roughly 620-subject first cohort, the donors were drawn. About this clone: No antigen is known for it.

Germline V gives CDR1 SNHLY, CDR2 FYNNEI. The CDR3 totals 15 residues. The V end was cut by 5 bases, the J end by 1 base, with 12 bases between. Method: immunoSEQ multiplex PCR; TCRdb's copy keeps in-frame clones and lacks some. The sample lists 150,000 or so clones, about 89% occurring once. Study-level results: Associated with cytomegalovirus, according to the listing, were fewer than 200 TCR beta chains. Diagnosis of cytomegalovirus status made by the classifier reportedly showed high specificity and sensitivity.

The specimen sequenced was PBMCs. The chain combines TRBV2 with TRBJ1-5; possible D gene TRBD1, 6 bases. This TCR was sampled from a man between 18 and 35 years old in good health and CMV-seropositive. The CDR3 DNA sequence: TGTGCCAGCAGTACCCAGGGGATGAGCAATCAGCCCCAGCATTTT. Translating gives CASSTQGMSNQPQHF.